Reported below is one T cell receptor (beta chain). The sample comes from a study of T cell responses to AZD1222 COVID-19 vaccine. Data came from immunoSEQ multiplex PCR; TCRdb stores just in-frame clones and leaves some out. The data contain roughly 100,000 clones, less than 90% of them singletons. V lost 0 bases, J lost 3 bases, and 5 bases lay in between. This CDR3 spans 13 amino acids. Germline values: CDR1 MNHNS, CDR2 SASEGT. Sequencing used peripheral blood, obtained on day 0 of AZD1222 vaccination. The source is an adult in good health. This chain joins TRBV6-1 and TRBJ1-1; D uncertain. CDR3 coding DNA: TGTGCCAGCAGTGAAGCCCCGGACACTGAAGCTTTCTTT. Translating it yields CASSEAPDTEAFF.